This section outlines one TCR beta chain sequence together with its context. Measured with immunoSEQ multiplex PCR; TCRdb has only the in-frame clones, and not every one. The table lists around 150,000 clones, roughly 80% of them singletons, with under 10% in the top ten. This record belongs to a study of blood T cell repertoires in COVID-19. Study-wide background: PBMCs, B-cell-depleted T cells, or T cells provided the cDNA or gDNA that made up the material.

The CDR3 runs to 16 residues. Trimming cost V 1 base and J 1 base, with 11 bases left between them. The V gene's germline CDR1 is MNHEY and CDR2 SMNVEV (reference sequence). Sequenced input: peripheral blood. This rearrangement joins TRBV27 to TRBJ1-3, with D unresolved. The source is a woman of 80 years or more in a cohort sampled during active or convalescent COVID-19. CDR3 bases: TGTGCCAGCAGTTTATTAGCAGCTAAATCTGGAAACACCATATATTTT. Amino acid sequence: CASSLLAAKSGNTIYF.